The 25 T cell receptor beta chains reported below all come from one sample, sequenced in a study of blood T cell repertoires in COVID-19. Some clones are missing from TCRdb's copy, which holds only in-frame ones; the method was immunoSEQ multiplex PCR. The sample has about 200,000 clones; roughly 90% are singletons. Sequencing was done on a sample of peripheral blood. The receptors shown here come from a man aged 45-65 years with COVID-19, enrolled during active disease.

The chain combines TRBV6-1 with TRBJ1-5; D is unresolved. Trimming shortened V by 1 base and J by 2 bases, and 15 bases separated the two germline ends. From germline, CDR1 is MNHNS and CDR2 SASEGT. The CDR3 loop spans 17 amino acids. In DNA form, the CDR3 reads TGTGCCAGCAGTGAAGTCCCCCTAGGTTTGGGCAATCAGCCCCAGCATTTT. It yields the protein CASSEVPLGLGNQPQHF.

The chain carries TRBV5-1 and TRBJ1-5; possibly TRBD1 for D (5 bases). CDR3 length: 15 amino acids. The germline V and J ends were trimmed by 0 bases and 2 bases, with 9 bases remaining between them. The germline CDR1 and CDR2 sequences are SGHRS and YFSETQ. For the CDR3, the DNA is TGCGCCAGCAGCTTGGGAGGGGAGGGCAATCAGCCCCAGCATTTT. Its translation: CASSLGGEGNQPQHF.

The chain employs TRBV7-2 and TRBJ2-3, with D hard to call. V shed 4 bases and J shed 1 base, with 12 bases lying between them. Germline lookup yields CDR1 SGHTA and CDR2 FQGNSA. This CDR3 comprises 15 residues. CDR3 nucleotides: TGTGCCAGCAGCTACTCCCTCCAGGGCACAGATACGCAGTATTTT. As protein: CASSYSLQGTDTQYF.

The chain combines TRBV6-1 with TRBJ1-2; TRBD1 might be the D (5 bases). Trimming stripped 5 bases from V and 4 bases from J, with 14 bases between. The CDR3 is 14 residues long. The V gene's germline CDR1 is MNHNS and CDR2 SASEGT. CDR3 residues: CASSSDSVRYGYTF. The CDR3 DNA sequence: TGTGCCAGCAGTTCCGACAGCGTCCGCTATGGCTACACCTTC.

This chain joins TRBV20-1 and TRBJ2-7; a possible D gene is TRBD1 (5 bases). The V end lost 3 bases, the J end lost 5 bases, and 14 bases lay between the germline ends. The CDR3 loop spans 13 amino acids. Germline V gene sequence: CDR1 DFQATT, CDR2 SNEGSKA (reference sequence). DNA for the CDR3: TGCAGTGCTAGTCAGTGGCAGGGCAACGAGCAGTACTTC. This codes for CSASQWQGNEQYF.

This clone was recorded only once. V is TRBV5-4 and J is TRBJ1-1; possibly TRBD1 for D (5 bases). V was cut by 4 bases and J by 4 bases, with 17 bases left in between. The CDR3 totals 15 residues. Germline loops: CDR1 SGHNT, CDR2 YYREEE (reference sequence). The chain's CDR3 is CASSGQGRVSTEAFF. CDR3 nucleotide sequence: TGTGCCAGCAGCGGGCAGGGAAGGGTTAGCACTGAAGCTTTCTTT.

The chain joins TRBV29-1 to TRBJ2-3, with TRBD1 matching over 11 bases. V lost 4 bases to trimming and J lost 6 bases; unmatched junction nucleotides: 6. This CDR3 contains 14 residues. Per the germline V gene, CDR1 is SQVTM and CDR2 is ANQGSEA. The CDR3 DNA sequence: TGCAGCGTTGCTGGGGACAGGGGGTCCGATACGCAGTATTTT. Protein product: CSVAGDRGSDTQYF.

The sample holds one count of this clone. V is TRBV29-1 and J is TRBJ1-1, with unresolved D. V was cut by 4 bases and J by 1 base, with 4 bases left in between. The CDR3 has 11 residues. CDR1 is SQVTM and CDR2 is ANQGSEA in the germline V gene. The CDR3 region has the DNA TGCAGCGTTGTCGGGAACACTGAAGCTTTCTTT. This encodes CSVVGNTEAFF.

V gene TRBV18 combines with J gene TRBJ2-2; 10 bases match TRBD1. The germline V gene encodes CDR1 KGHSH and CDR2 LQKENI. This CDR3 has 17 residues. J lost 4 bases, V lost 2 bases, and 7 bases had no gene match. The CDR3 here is CASSPRQGAGSTGELFF. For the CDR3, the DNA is TGTGCCAGCTCACCAAGACAGGGGGCCGGGAGCACCGGGGAGCTGTTTTTT.

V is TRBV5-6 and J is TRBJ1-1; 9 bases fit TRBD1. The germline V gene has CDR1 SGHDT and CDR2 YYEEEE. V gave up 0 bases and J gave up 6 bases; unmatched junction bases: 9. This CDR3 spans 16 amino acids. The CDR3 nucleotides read TGTGCCAGCAGCTTGGTAGGGGGTACAGGGGGCTCTGAAGCTTTCTTT. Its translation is CASSLVGGTGGSEAFF.

The CDR3 DNA reads as TGTGCCATCAGTGAGCCGCCGGGACAGGGGGCTGGGGCCAACGTCCTGACTTTC. This translates into CAISEPPGQGAGANVLTF. J is TRBJ2-6 and V is TRBV10-3; 11 bases agree with TRBD1. J was trimmed by 2 bases and V by 2 bases; bases with no gene match: 5. Germline values: CDR1 ENHRY, CDR2 SYGVKD. The CDR3 loop spans 18 amino acids.

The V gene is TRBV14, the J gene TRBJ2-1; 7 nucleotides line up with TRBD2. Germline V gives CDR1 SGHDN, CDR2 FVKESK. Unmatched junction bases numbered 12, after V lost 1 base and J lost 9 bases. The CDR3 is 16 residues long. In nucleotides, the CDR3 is TGTGCCAGCAGCCAAGGCGTGGGAGGGCCTTTTGGTGAGCAGTTCTTC. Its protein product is CASSQGVGGPFGEQFF.

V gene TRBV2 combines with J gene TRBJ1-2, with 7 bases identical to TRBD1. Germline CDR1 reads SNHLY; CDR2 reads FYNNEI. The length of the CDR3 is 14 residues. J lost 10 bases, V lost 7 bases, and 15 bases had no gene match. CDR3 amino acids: CASTERGGRTDYTF. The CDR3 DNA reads TGTGCCAGCACTGAGAGAGGGGGCAGGACCGACTACACCTTC.

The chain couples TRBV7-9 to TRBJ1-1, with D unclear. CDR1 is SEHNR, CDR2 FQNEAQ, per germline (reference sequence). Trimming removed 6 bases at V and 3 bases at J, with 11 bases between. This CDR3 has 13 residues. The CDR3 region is CASRFLGDTEAFF. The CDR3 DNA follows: TGTGCCAGCAGGTTTCTGGGAGACACTGAAGCTTTCTTT.

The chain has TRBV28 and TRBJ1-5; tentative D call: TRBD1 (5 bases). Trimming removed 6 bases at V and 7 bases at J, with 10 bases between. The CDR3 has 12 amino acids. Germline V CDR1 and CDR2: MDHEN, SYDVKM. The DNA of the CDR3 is TGTGCCAGCAGGGGGCAGGGACAGCCCCAGCATTTT. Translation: CASRGQGQPQHF.

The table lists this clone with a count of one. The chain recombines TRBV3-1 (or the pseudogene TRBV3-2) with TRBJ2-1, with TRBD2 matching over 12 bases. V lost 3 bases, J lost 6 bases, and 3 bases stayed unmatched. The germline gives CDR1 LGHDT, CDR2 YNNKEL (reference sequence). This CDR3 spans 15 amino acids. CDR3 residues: CASSHRLAGVNEQFF. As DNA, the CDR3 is TGTGCCAGCAGCCACAGACTAGCGGGAGTCAATGAGCAGTTCTTC.

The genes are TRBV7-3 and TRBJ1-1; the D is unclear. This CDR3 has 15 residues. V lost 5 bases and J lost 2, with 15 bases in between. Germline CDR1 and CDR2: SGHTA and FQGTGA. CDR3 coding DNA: TGTGCCAGCAGCAAAACCCCGGGATTCAACACTGAAGCTTTCTTT. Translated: CASSKTPGFNTEAFF. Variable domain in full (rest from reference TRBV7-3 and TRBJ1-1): GAGVSQTPSNKVTEKGKYVELRCDPISGHTALYWYRQSLGQGPEFLIYFQGTGAADDSGLPNDRFFAVRPEGSVSTLKIQRTERGDSAVYLCASSKTPGFNTEAFFGQGTRLTVV.

The CDR3 sequence is CASRRQGLNTEAFF. CDR3 DNA: TGTGCCAGCAGGCGACAGGGGCTGAACACTGAAGCTTTCTTT. The chain links TRBV6-6 to TRBJ1-1; 8 bases fit TRBD1. Trimming took 6 bases from V and 0 from J; bases not matched to a gene: 3. This CDR3 has 14 amino acids. Germline values: CDR1 MNHNY, CDR2 SVGAGI (reference sequence).

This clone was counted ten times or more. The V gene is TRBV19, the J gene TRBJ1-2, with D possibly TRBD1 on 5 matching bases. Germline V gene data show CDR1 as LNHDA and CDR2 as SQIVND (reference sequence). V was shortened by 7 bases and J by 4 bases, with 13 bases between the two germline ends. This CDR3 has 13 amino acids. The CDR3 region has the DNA TGTGCCAGTAATCATCCCCAGGGCTATGGCTACACCTTC. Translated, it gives CASNHPQGYGYTF.

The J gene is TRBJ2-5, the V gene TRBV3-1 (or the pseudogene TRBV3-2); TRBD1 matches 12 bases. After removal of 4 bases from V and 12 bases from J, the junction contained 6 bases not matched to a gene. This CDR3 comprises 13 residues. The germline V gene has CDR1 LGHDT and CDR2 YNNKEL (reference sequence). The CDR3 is CASSLGTGGSEYF. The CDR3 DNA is TGTGCCAGCAGCCTCGGGACAGGGGGCTCGGAGTACTTC.

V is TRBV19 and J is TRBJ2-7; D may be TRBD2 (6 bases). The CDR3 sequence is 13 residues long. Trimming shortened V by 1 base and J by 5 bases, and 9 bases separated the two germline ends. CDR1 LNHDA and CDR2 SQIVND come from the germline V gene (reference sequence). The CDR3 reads CASSIGLGDEQYF. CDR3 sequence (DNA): TGTGCCAGTAGTATAGGACTAGGCGACGAGCAGTACTTC.

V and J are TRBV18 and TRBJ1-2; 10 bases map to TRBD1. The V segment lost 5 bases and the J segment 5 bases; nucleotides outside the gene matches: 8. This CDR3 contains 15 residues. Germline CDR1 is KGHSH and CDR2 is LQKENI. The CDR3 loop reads CASSEGQGFSYGYTF. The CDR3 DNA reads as TGTGCCAGCTCAGAGGGACAGGGGTTTTCATATGGCTACACCTTC.

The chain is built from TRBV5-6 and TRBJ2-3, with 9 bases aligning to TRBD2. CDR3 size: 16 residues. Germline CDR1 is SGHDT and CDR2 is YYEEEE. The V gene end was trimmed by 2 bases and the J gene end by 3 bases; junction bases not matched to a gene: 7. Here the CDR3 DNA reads TGTGCCAGCAGCTTTTGGGGGACTAGCCGTACAGATACGCAGTATTTT. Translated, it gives CASSFWGTSRTDTQYF.

The CDR3 coding sequence is TGTGCCTGGAGTTCGGGACTAGCGGTGAAAGAGACCCAGTACTTC. Protein: CAWSSGLAVKETQYF. J is TRBJ2-5 and V is TRBV30, with 11 bases matching TRBD2. V lost 2 bases to trimming and J lost 3 bases; unmatched junction nucleotides: 5. The CDR3 sequence is 15 residues long. Germline lookup yields CDR1 GTSNPN and CDR2 SVGIG (reference sequence).

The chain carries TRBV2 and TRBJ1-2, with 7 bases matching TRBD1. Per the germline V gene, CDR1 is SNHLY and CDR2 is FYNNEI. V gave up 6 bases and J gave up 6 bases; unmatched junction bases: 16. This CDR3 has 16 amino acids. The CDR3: CASSHARQGWGDGYTF. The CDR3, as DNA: TGTGCCAGCAGCCACGCACGACAGGGATGGGGTGATGGCTACACCTTC.